This T cell receptor (beta chain) is drawn from a study of blood T cell repertoires in COVID-19. Clones were read by immunoSEQ multiplex PCR, and TCRdb kept only the in-frame ones, dropping some. Altogether around 310,000 clones are present, about nine tenths being singletons, with the ten largest covering about a tenth. The trim removed 5 bases at V and 3 bases at J, leaving 4 bases unmatched. The CDR3 runs 14 residues. Germline V gives CDR1 MNHEY, CDR2 SVGEGT. The rearrangement joins TRBV6-2 or TRBV6-3 to TRBJ1-5; 7 nucleotides agree with TRBD1. The sample was PBMCs or T cells enriched from blood (not recorded which). The sequence derives from a woman in her twenties or thirties who had recovered from COVID-19. The CDR3 DNA is TGTGCCAGCAGTAGACAGGGAGACAATCAGCCCCAGCATTTT. Amino acid sequence: CASSRQGDNQPQHF.